This T cell receptor beta chain is from a study of cytomegalovirus exposure and HLA in healthy donors. Across the whole study: Unique TCRs from HLA-typed donors, roughly 87 million of them, were held in an early data release.

As for this clone: Its antigen is not identified.

Findings of the study overall: It was likely that a cluster of highly shared sequence variants was a sequencing artifact.

This PCR relied on a set of 60 Vbeta primers and 13 Jbeta primers. Measured with immunoSEQ multiplex PCR; TCRdb has only the in-frame clones, and not every one. The sample yields 60,000 to 65,000 clones, roughly 70% seen once. Participants comprised healthy donors of bone marrow. Material for sequencing was PBMCs. This clonotype was sampled from a man between 50 and 59 years old in good health and CMV-seropositive.

The CDR3 coding sequence is TGTGCCAGCAGTCCCCACAGGGGACTGCATGAAAAACTGTTTTTT. Translation gives CASSPHRGLHEKLFF. The genes are TRBV11-1 and TRBJ1-4, with TRBD1 identical over 7 bases. The CDR3 runs to 15 residues. The junction had 10 bases not matched to a gene; V was cut back by 6 bases and J by 6 bases. Germline CDR1 and CDR2: SGHAT and FQDESV (reference sequence).